Included here is one TCR beta chain sequence, with context. No cognate antigen has been identified for it. No clone much larger than this one lies a single base away; base qualities are absent. The cohort was made up of hundreds of healthy bone marrow donors. At the time of sampling, all cohort members were nominally healthy, though unrecorded immune exposures were likely present. The donor tested CMV seropositive, placing the donor among the approximately 290 seropositive members of the cohort. Each donor provided a peripheral blood sample, and peripheral blood mononuclear cells were used for TCR beta sequencing. Genomic DNA was extracted from the blood cell samples with the Qiagen DNeasy Blood Extraction Kit. The method was the immunoSEQ multiplex PCR assay. For the multiplex PCR, a mixture combining 60 forward primers for TCR Vbeta segments and 13 reverse primers for TCR Jbeta segments was used. The CDR3 region of rearranged TCR beta genes was amplified from genomic DNA by a multiplex PCR assay. The Illumina HiSeq System was used to sequence the amplified TCR beta libraries as 87-base-pair reads. For the original study's pipeline: Across the roughly 640 repertoires, a later analysis counted about 81 million unique TCR beta chains, roughly 11 million of which were shared by at least two donors. To remove PCR and sequencing errors, raw reads were error-corrected and collapsed into unique sequences using a nearest-neighbor algorithm that merged closely related sequences. Alignment of CDR3 sequences to IMGT reference sequences was used to assign V, D and J gene segments. For a sequence to be retained, a match of at least six nucleotides to both a V gene segment and a J gene segment was required. Rearrangements were called productive when the CDR3 lacked stop codons and stayed in frame with V and J; all others were non-productive. Following IMGT convention, CDR3 was defined as the stretch from the second conserved V-encoded cysteine up to the conserved J-encoded phenylalanine. The earlier analysis of about 610 of the donors excluded sequences that lacked an unambiguous match to a single V gene segment. An earlier analysis of some 610 of the donors called V segments functional above 56.7% productive rearrangements and segregating when the between-donor standard deviation exceeded 5%. To diagnose cytomegalovirus status from the catalog of TCR beta chain sequences, a statistical classification framework was built. In a later analysis, V and J genes were assigned by comparing TCR nucleotide sequences against IMGT/GENE-DB human TR gene sequences. Using the TCRdist pipeline, a later analysis assigned CDR3 sequences along with most-parsimonious VDJ recombination scenarios. In a later analysis, each TCR beta chain was defined by its CDR3 amino acid sequence together with its V-gene family, and reads lacking a unique V-gene family were excluded. To address suspected cross-contamination and a sequencing artifact, a later analysis removed approximately 600 highly shared, low-generation-probability nucleotide sequences. A later analysis calculated a clonal expansion index for each public chain from normalized within-repertoire ranks of inferred template counts. In a later analysis, generation probabilities were computed using a VDJ recombination model fitted to out-of-frame rearrangements, and the results were checked against IGoR. In a later analysis, TCR-TCR, TCR-HLA and TCR-CMV co-occurrence was scored with hypergeometric tests, and a repertoire-size bias correction was applied to TCR pairs. False discovery rates were estimated in a later analysis by permuting HLA or CMV assignments 20 times. In a later analysis, co-occurring TCRs were grouped using DBSCAN, with TCRdist sequence similarity added in when clustering inside HLA-allele-positive subsets. Co-occurrence clustering excluded repertoires with fewer than 30,000 or more than 120,000 public chains, plus five with anomalous nucleotide sharing. Imported from immuneACCESS, the table was reduced by TCRdb to in-frame sequences with V and J called. These copies leave out some clones; in studies compared against another copy, an unresolved V gene accounts for under half, and the cause of the remainder is not known. V and J calls and clone size are given by that table; D and trimming were obtained from the DNA. A total of fewer than 250,000 clones appear in this sample, around 79% of them only once. Approximately 0.36% of the sample belongs to the ten largest clones.

This sample was taken from a study of cytomegalovirus exposure and HLA in healthy donors (dated 2017 in TCRdb). Background for the entire study: An earlier analysis of some 600 of the donors reported about 300 Gb of sequence data and 117 million unique TCR beta sequences obtained from roughly 180 million T cells. About 330 gigabases of sequencing data and approximately 91 million unique TCR sequences made up an early release that covered under 750 HLA-typed donors. To decide whether each TCR beta V gene segment behaved as functional or pseudogenic, an earlier analysis of 587 of the donors relied on high-throughput TCR beta sequencing. Donor age, sex, ethnicity and CMV serostatus were compiled together with the repertoire data. The study used immunosequencing to profile the T cell repertoires of more than 650 subjects and linked those repertoires to cytomegalovirus serostatus. Along with the roughly 670-subject first cohort, a separate validation cohort of some 130 different subjects was used. A later genetic analysis took genome-wide SNP genotypes for about 55% of the 666 donors and used that subset as a discovery cohort. All discovery cohort repertoires had been generated on a single sequencing platform. Among approximately 370 genotyped donors of the cohort, an average of roughly 230,000 unique TCR beta nucleotide sequences was sequenced per donor, of which 15% to 20% were non-productive. The study was designed to test whether signatures of past pathogen exposure could be identified by cataloging public T cell receptors. HLA typing covered class I and class II loci at four-digit resolution. The genetic ancestry cluster associated with self-reported Caucasian donors included 81% of the 398 genotyped donors. Four or five DR-DQ haplotypes were handled as single units for association and clustering, since linkage in the cohort was strong. To predict cytomegalovirus infection status, the study brought together high-throughput TCR immunosequencing, statistical association of individual TCRs with disease status, and machine learning. Rather than drawing on any new phenotypic data, the later analysis identified candidate immune exposures from TCR beta sequences and the way those sequences occurred across donors. Typing coverage differed by locus: A, B, C, DRB1 and DQB1 were typed in about 620-630 donors, DQA1 in roughly 510, DPA1 in 606, and DPB1 in just under 480. To study patterns of TCR occurrence, a later analysis re-analyzed previously published TCR beta repertoires from around 700 donors and added high-resolution HLA genotyping.

V loses 2 bases, J loses 8 bases, and the germline ends lie 13 bases apart. From the cysteine up to the phenylalanine, the CDR3 has a length of 14 residues. Of the read, only the CDR3 DNA is kept; its 42 bases are in frame from base 1. Looking up the germline V gene yields CDR1 KGHSH and CDR2 LQKENI. The study at large found these results: A few of the identified cytomegalovirus-associated TCR beta chains were confirmed in vitro to be specific for cytomegalovirus antigens. Because some donors lacked HLA typing at each locus, the association tests relied only on the typed subset. When HLA alleles, especially DR and DQ, strongly co-occurred, attributing TCR associations to individual alleles was difficult. In this cohort, only TCR beta chains were sequenced, and detectable features were limited by the absence of alpha or paired-chain data. In a later analysis, HLA-associated TCR beta chains showed more clonal expansion and lower generation probabilities than non-associated chains that were equally common. Across donors, most TCR sequences were observed very rarely, whereas some public TCRs were present in many individuals. A later genetic analysis reported fewer N-insertions in productive TCRs among donors in an Asian-associated ancestry cluster than the roughly 640-donor mean. A further reported finding was that TCR beta sequences accurately predicted the HLA-A and HLA-B alleles for most subjects in the first cohort. Roughly uniform sequencing depth across donors was assumed in presence/absence analyses, although this assumption may not hold. Linkage disequilibrium might explain the correlated functional status among segregating V segments, but an unknown experimental factor could not be ruled out. According to a later analysis, parvovirus B19, influenza, CMV and Epstein-Barr virus appeared linked to several top co-occurrence clusters. In a later analysis, TCR association rates were found to vary across HLA loci, with the most associated TCRs seen for DRB1 alleles and the fewest for HLA-C alleles. A later analysis associated around 16,000 TCR beta sequences with specific HLA alleles at a false discovery rate of 0.05. A group of highly shared sequence variants was considered likely to be a technical artifact of the sequencing pipeline. The classifier was reported to diagnose cytomegalovirus status with high specificity and sensitivity in both the original cohort and the validation cohort. CMV serostatus was the only immune exposure information available for the cohort. Most CMV-associated TCR beta chains appeared to be HLA-restricted in a later analysis, and the HLA associations seemed to be driven largely by CMV exposure. Broadly in line with IMGT annotations, most TCR beta V segments showed up in productive rearrangements about 87% or about 30% of the time in an earlier analysis of under 700 of the donors. Some IMGT-functional V segments, including TRBV6-2 and TRBV6-3, could not be told apart with the 87-base-pair reads, so those segments were excluded. The earlier analysis of nearly 600 of the donors excluded approximately 17 rarely observed V segments, including chromosome 9 orphons, because counts were too low. In a later genetic analysis, a missense DCLRE1C variant was associated with V-gene and J-gene trimming of TCR beta chains, and the association was replicated in an independent cohort. According to the authors, the approach could potentially be generalized to other disease states and immunological phenotypes. A total of 150 or so TCR beta chains were listed by the study as associated with cytomegalovirus.

This clonotype was obtained from a male donor in good health and CMV-seropositive. The rearrangement combines TRBV18 with TRBJ2-1; TRBD1 is a possible D gene, resting on 5 matching bases. Sequencing input: PBMCs. The nucleotide sequence is TGTGCCAGCTCACCAGTGGTAACACAGGATGAGCAGTTCTTC. The encoded protein is CASSPVVTQDEQFF.